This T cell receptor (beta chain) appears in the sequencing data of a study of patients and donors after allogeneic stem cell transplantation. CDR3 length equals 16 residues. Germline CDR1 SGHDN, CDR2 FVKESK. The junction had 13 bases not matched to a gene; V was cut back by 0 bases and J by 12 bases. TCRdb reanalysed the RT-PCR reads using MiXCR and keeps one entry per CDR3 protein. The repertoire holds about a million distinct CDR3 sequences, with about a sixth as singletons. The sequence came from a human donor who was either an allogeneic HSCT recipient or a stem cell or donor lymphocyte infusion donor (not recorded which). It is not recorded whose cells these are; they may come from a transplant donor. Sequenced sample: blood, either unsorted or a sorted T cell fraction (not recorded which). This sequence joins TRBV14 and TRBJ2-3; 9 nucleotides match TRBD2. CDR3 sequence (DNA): TGTGCCAGCAGCCAAGATCCGCCCGGGGCGGGAGGGCATCAGTATTTT. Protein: CASSQDPPGAGGHQYF.